This TCR beta chain stems from a study of cytomegalovirus exposure and HLA in healthy donors. Study details: Genetic ancestry analysis placed about 80% of the 398 donors that were genotyped in the Caucasian-associated cluster.

The study, taken as a whole, reports: The dataset shows that most TCR sequences were rare, while some public TCRs occurred in many donors. Overall, around 150 TCR beta chains were annotated as cytomegalovirus-associated.

Concerning this clone itself: The antigen remains undetermined.

Primers for the PCR totalled 60 Vbeta and 13 Jbeta. Assay used: immunoSEQ multiplex PCR; TCRdb lists only in-frame clones, some missing. Of 140,000 to 150,000 clones in the sample, around 70% were seen once. The sequenced sample was PBMCs. This receptor was obtained from a man aged 40-55 years in good health and CMV-seronegative.

The CDR3 spells CAISGTSGSSYNEQFF. For the CDR3, the DNA is TGTGCCATCAGTGGTACTAGCGGGAGCTCCTACAATGAGCAGTTCTTC. This chain uses TRBV10-3 with TRBJ2-1, with 11 bases identical to TRBD2. The CDR3 has 16 amino acids. V was clipped by 4 bases and J by 0 bases; unmatched bases: 2. CDR1 ENHRY and CDR2 SYGVKD come from the germline V gene.